The source of this T cell receptor beta chain is a study of T cells in localized non-small cell lung cancer. Study results and limitations: Adjacent uninvolved lung had the highest clonality, suggesting focused antigen responses. Those with higher blood T cell density had longer overall survival. Tumor samples were not multi-region, leaving intratumor heterogeneity unexcluded.

In regard to this clone: No antigen is known for it.

TCRdb keeps only in-frame clones here, not all; method: immunoSEQ multiplex PCR. The sample yields tens of thousands of clones, about 90% seen once. Trimming removed 6 bases from V and 6 bases from J; junction bases left unmatched: 14. CDR3 length: 16 amino acids. CDR1 and CDR2 (germline): SNHLY, FYNNEI. The sequence came from a woman aged 35-70 years with stage I lung adenocarcinoma. The sample here was peripheral blood, taken before any cancer treatment. The chain carries TRBV2 and TRBJ1-5, with 7 bases identical to TRBD1. CDR3 amino acids: CASSLTLLAGGQPQHF. CDR3 in DNA: TGTGCCAGCAGCCTGACATTATTAGCAGGGGGTCAGCCCCAGCATTTT.